A selection of T cell receptor beta chains follows, all from one sample in a study of identifying expanded T cells in peripheral blood. The repertoire was sequenced with immunoSEQ multiplex PCR; TCRdb's copy has only in-frame clones and lacks some. The sample yields roughly 130,000 clones, approximately 86% seen once. Input material: blood. The receptors derive from a person aged 18 to 70 in good health. CDR3s include the opening cysteine and the closing phenylalanine or tryptophan. A D gene is named only where the DNA matches it firmly. Clone size is shown for a subset of rows, as once, few, many or a class of expanded clone.

V gene	J gene	D gene	clone size	CDR3 protein	CDR3 DNA
TRBV18	TRBJ2-3	TRBD1	.	CASSPGQGVPYF	TGTGCCAGCTCACCAGGACAGGGGGTCCCGTATTTT
TRBV6-1	TRBJ1-4	TRBD1	once	CASTARGLVEKLFF	TGTGCCAGCACCGCCAGGGGGCTTGTTGAAAAACTGTTTTTT
TRBV7-3	TRBJ2-5	TRBD1	once	CASSLTGQGRETQYF	TGTGCCAGCAGCTTAACTGGACAGGGTCGAGAGACCCAGTACTTC
TRBV19	TRBJ2-7	.	.	CASSIGAGPGEQYF	TGTGCCAGTAGTATTGGCGCGGGCCCAGGTGAGCAGTACTTC
TRBV2	TRBJ2-3	.	.	CASSEGVALDTQYF	TGTGCCAGCAGTGAAGGGGTCGCGCTGGATACGCAGTATTTT
TRBV30	TRBJ2-7	TRBD1	.	CAWSPGTGAYEQYF	TGTGCCTGGAGTCCCGGGACAGGGGCCTACGAGCAGTACTTC
TRBV11-3	TRBJ2-5	.	.	CASSLGGPRETQYF	TGTGCCAGCAGCTTAGGAGGACCTAGAGAGACCCAGTACTTC
TRBV2	TRBJ1-6	.	.	CASSEQGLSGTRSPLHF	TGTGCCAGCAGTGAACAGGGTTTATCAGGGACACGATCACCCCTCCACTTT
TRBV5-6	TRBJ1-3	.	once	CASSPLEAGNTIYF	TGTGCCAGCAGCCCCCTGGAGGCCGGAAACACCATATATTTT
TRBV5-8	TRBJ1-4	.	.	CASSLPGLKSELFF	TGTGCCAGCAGCCTCCCGGGTTTGAAGTCGGAACTGTTTTTT
TRBV2	TRBJ1-3	.	once	CASSYLDSGNTIYF	TGTGCCAGCAGTTACTTGGACTCTGGAAACACCATATATTTT
TRBV7-9	TRBJ1-4	TRBD1	.	CASSPVPGQGLPEKLFF	TGTGCCAGCAGCCCTGTACCGGGACAGGGGTTACCCGAAAAACTGTTTTTT
TRBV7-8	TRBJ1-1	.	.	CASSLLGHTEAFF	TGTGCCAGCAGCTTATTAGGTCACACTGAAGCTTTCTTT
TRBV7-2	TRBJ1-4	.	.	CASSYNPGQPNEKLFF	TGTGCCAGCAGCTATAATCCGGGACAACCTAATGAAAAACTGTTTTTT
TRBV2	TRBJ2-5	.	.	CASSEARSRETQYF	TGTGCCAGCAGTGAAGCGCGGTCAAGAGAGACCCAGTACTTC
TRBV25-1	TRBJ2-5	.	.	CASTRRRGTDGETQYF	TGTGCCAGCACTCGACGTAGGGGGACGGATGGGGAGACCCAGTACTTC
TRBV9	TRBJ2-5	TRBD2	.	CASSVGSSGTFRETQYF	TGTGCCAGCAGCGTAGGGTCCAGCGGGACTTTCCGAGAGACCCAGTACTTC
TRBV7-9	TRBJ2-1	.	.	CAMPGRQRDEQFF	TGTGCCATGCCCGGTCGTCAAAGGGATGAGCAGTTCTTC
TRBV6-6	TRBJ2-7	.	.	CASRTPRRTDEQYF	TGTGCCAGCAGGACTCCCCGTAGGACAGACGAGCAGTACTTC
TRBV19	TRBJ2-2	.	.	CASSIDGRGELFF	TGTGCCAGTAGTATAGATGGGCGAGGGGAGCTGTTTTTT
TRBV6-5	TRBJ1-6	TRBD1	few	CASSYPGGDSPLHF	TGTGCCAGCAGTTATCCAGGGGGCGATTCACCCCTCCACTTT
TRBV7-2	TRBJ2-7	.	.	CASSWEGGPSYEQYF	TGTGCCAGCAGCTGGGAGGGGGGGCCTTCCTACGAGCAGTACTTC
TRBV6-6	TRBJ2-7	.	.	CASSGVSYEQYF	TGTGCCAGTAGTGGGGTTTCCTACGAGCAGTACTTC
TRBV12-2	TRBJ2-5	.	.	CASRPPPGNSETQYF	TGTGCAAGTCGCCCCCCCCCGGGGAACTCGGAGACCCAGTACTTC
TRBV5-8	TRBJ2-1	TRBD1	.	CASSGDSKYYNEQFF	TGTGCCAGCAGCGGGGACAGCAAGTACTACAATGAGCAGTTCTTC